Given below is one TCR beta chain in context. Its antigen is still unknown. Base-call qualities are not available, and no considerably larger clone is one nucleotide away. The CDR3 covers 11 residues, taking in both the cysteine and the phenylalanine. The entry retains the CDR3 DNA only, 33 bases that are in frame from base 1. V was cut back by 7 bases and J by 3 bases, leaving a gap of 5 bases between them. Via the germline V gene, CDR1 is KGHDR and CDR2 SFDVKD. The data stem from a study of blood T cell repertoires in COVID-19 (dated by TCRdb to the early 2020s). The study in broad terms: Collaborator samples came from the United States, Italy and Spain and covered acute and convalescent phases of COVID-19. The material from the prospective study consisted of cDNA or gDNA derived from T cells, B-cell-depleted T cells, or PBMCs. Subjects who had been exposed to COVID-19, were actively infected with it, or had recovered from it provided the deeply sampled blood TCRbeta repertoires that made up the dataset. The repertoires were released in a freely available public database intended as a resource for research on the immune response to SARS-CoV-2. The samples were drawn from two sources: the first 160 participants of the ongoing ImmuneRACE study, and about 1,300 subjects contributed by 6 global collaborators. A de-identified subject ID, COVID-19 status, age in years and sex were almost always included in the sample metadata. HLA class I and class II types, where available, came from metadata supplied by the sample provider rather than from assay-based typing. On the study overall, not on this receptor specifically: The quantity of clinical and demographic metadata differed by source and by participant and was supplied without curation.

Participants in the prospective study were enrolled through a virtual design, were aged roughly 18 to 100 years, and lived in 24 United States geographic areas. Cohort assignment in the prospective study relied on participant-reported clinical history from a screening survey and a study questionnaire. ImmuneRACE Cohort 3 recovered participants were defined by two consecutive negative NP/OP PCR tests, healthcare professional clearance, or symptom resolution. In the prospective study, whole blood, serum and a nasopharyngeal or oropharyngeal swab were collected from each participant by mobile phlebotomists. Participants in the prospective study had the option to provide additional blood draws and questionnaires over a roughly 2-month period. Before DNA extraction, prospective study blood samples were shipped either frozen or at room temperature. TCRbeta CDR3 regions were amplified from genomic DNA by means of the immunoSEQ Assay, a bias-controlled multiplex PCR. The published analysis was carried out like this. Nucleated cell counts per sample were estimated from amplification of reference gene primers within the assay. Sequence reads were collapsed and filtered to measure the absolute abundance of every unique TCRbeta CDR3 rearrangement. For each sample, productive Simpson clonality was calculated by taking the square root of Simpson's diversity index across productive rearrangements. The immuneACCESS repertoire file appears here via TCRdb, limited to in-frame rearrangements. These files lack a portion of the clones; in checked studies, under half of the deficit traces to unresolved V genes, and the cause of the others is not known. D and trimming were read from the DNA, whereas the V and J calls and clone size are those reported in that table. In all, the sample holds around 310,000 clones, and 89% of those were seen once. The top ten constitute roughly a tenth of the sample.

The receptor was isolated from a woman in her 30s who had recovered from COVID-19. Input material: PBMCs or T cells enriched from blood (not recorded which). The V and J genes are TRBV24-1 and TRBJ1-1; D gene: possibly TRBD1, on 5 matching bases. The CDR3 protein is CATRQDTEAFF. In nucleotides, the sequence is TGTGCCACCAGACAGGACACTGAAGCTTTCTTT.